The rows below give T cell receptor beta chains drawn from one sample of a study of blood T cells in healthy people across ages. TCRdb re-derived calls from the 5' RACE reads in MiXCR, one entry per CDR3 protein. The repertoire has around 1,000,000 distinct CDR3 sequences, 25% of them found once; the top ten carry about 0.8%. This sample also appeared in a second study, on T cells of mothers and their children.

The sample taken for sequencing was blood. All receptors come from a girl aged 2-10 years in good health. Each CDR3 is given without its conserved first and last residue.

V gene: TRBV4-2
J gene: TRBJ2-1
CDR3 protein: ASSQVVSPDEQF

V gene: TRBV12-3/TRBV12-4
J gene: TRBJ2-7
CDR3 protein: ASSFGDGISYEQY

V gene: TRBV7-9
J gene: TRBJ2-1
CDR3 protein: ASSLPKGHEQF

V gene: TRBV7-2
J gene: TRBJ1-4
CDR3 protein: ASSLVSTTNEKLF

V gene: TRBV7-8
J gene: TRBJ2-1
CDR3 protein: ASSLDSSGRASYNEQF

V gene: TRBV6-6
J gene: TRBJ2-2
CDR3 protein: ASSYLGVSGELF

V gene: TRBV5-6
J gene: TRBJ2-2
CDR3 protein: ASSPYRGYSGELF

V gene: TRBV29-1
J gene: TRBJ2-1
CDR3 protein: SVELITKQF

V gene: TRBV12-3/TRBV12-4
J gene: TRBJ2-1
CDR3 protein: AVWGGSYNEQF

V gene: TRBV12-3/TRBV12-4
J gene: TRBJ2-7
CDR3 protein: ASSFEDSYEQY

V gene: TRBV29-1
J gene: TRBJ2-1
CDR3 protein: SVGPVIGDYEQF